The clone carrying this T cell receptor (beta chain) was observed a few times. In the study's own analysis: From reference gene primer amplification, estimates of nucleated cell counts were derived. Measured with immunoSEQ multiplex PCR; TCRdb has only the in-frame clones, and not every one. From that table come the V and J calls and clone size; the DNA was used to work out D and trimming. The sample consists of 150,000 to 200,000 clones, about 86% of them appearing once. This specimen belongs to a study of blood T cell repertoires in COVID-19. Overall study context: Samples of COVID-19 (acute and convalescent) were obtained from the United States, Italy and Spain. PBMCs, B-cell-depleted T cells, or T cells provided the cDNA or gDNA that made up the material.

The clonotype comes from a man aged 18 to 29 with acute or convalescent COVID-19. Sequencing input: peripheral blood.

Here the CDR3 reads CASSTGVSYTIYF. In DNA form, the CDR3 reads TGTGCCAGCAGTACAGGGGTGTCATACACCATATATTTT. The rearrangement joins TRBV12-3 or TRBV12-4 to TRBJ1-3; 7 nucleotides align to TRBD1. Losses at the gene ends were 5 bases for V and 8 bases for J; bases not matched to a gene: 6. The CDR3 is 13 amino acids.